The following is a T cell receptor beta chain sequence with its context. Its antigen is not yet known. A much larger clone differs by one base, so this may be a read error. This specimen belongs to a study of regulatory T cells in long-lasting Graves disease listed by TCRdb under 2021. Regarding the research as a whole: Newly diagnosed Graves' disease patients had taken antithyroid drugs for less than 3 months. TCR sequencing covered roughly 13 persistent and approximately 20 newly diagnosed Graves' disease patients, 33 samples in total. The study took place in China and was registered as a clinical trial. Patients with persistent Graves' disease were compared with patients with newly diagnosed Graves' disease using TCR sequencing and RNA sequencing of peripheral blood. The full study reports these points: Because the primary lesion, thyroid tissue, could not be accessed, the study looked at peripheral blood alone. A larger number of public clonotypes was shared among persistent patients (more than 2,500) than among newly diagnosed patients (about 990). The authors noted that the small sample size was a limitation that may lower accuracy. Only the TCR beta chain was sequenced and analyzed. Preferential use of TRBV28, TRBJ1-2 and TRBJ2-5 was observed in persistent disease, whereas TRBV20-1 and TRBJ2-1 were favored in newly diagnosed disease. Compared with newly diagnosed patients, persistent Graves' disease patients had lower TCR Shannon entropy and fewer highly expanded clones, which suggests clonal expansion.

Library preparation used multiplex PCR. Reads for this sample came from an Illumina HiSeq 4000. To build TCR beta libraries, CDR3 regions were amplified by Arm-PCR using iRepertoire HTBI primers. PCR products were gel purified before sequencing. The paper's processing steps were these. Across samples, 62 TRBV and 15 or so TRBJ segments were identified and used for gene usage analysis of CDR3 amino acid clonotypes. Filtered high-quality paired reads were merged into contigs using COPE and FqMerger. BLAST was used to align contigs to the IMGT TRBV, TRBD and TRBJ reference genes, and CDR3 was defined following IMGT. Any clonotype with a frequency above 0.1% was counted as a highly expanded clone. Repertoire diversity was measured by Shannon entropy, and V-J evenness by the Gini coefficient. Clonotypes shared by more than one individual were considered public. TCRdb cleaned the public reads at Q25 with fastp, built clones with MiXCR and kept in-frame beta chains. When rows share a CDR3 protein, they turn into one entry using the most common DNA and genes. V and J calls and clone size were set by TCRdb, not the authors. This sample gives 450,000 to 700,000 distinct CDR3 sequences in total; about 13% of them show up just once. Clones ranked in the top ten supply roughly 9.7% of the sample.

The time point label, read with the paper, signifies: newly diagnosed GD, antithyroid drugs for less than 3 months. For both TCR sequencing and RNA sequencing, RNA was extracted from PBMCs using TRIzol. The diagnosis of Graves' disease was made according to American Thyroid Association guidelines. Recruitment of patients was carried out at an endocrinology department in Xi'an, China. Each patient gave 7.5 to 10 milliliters of peripheral blood, collected in an EDTA anticoagulant tube. Ficoll Paque Plus density gradient separation was used to isolate PBMCs, and no further T cell sorting was done. RNA quality was checked with an Agilent 2100 Bioanalyzer and agarose gel, and concentration with a NanoDrop 2000. Counted from cysteine to phenylalanine, this CDR3 has 14 amino acids. Only the CDR3 DNA stays, 42 bases, in frame from base 1. The germline V gene sets CDR1 to SNHLY and CDR2 to FYNNEI. Trimming removed 6 bases from V and 14 bases from J, leaving 20 bases between the germline ends.

This sample was also put to use in a study of T cells in Graves' hyperthyroidism and ophthalmopathy. Per that second paper: Graves' hyperthyroidism was defined as stable when no progression to ophthalmopathy occurred over 18 months of follow-up. The hyperthyroidism patients were between 18 and 65 years old and newly diagnosed, with a disease duration of less than 2 months. Exclusion was applied to patients with uncontrolled infections, other autoimmune diseases, pregnancy or lactation. Clinical symptoms, serum thyroxine and TRAb, thyroid ultrasound, and orbital computed tomography formed the basis for the diagnoses. For the first round of RT-PCR on the TCR CDR3, the HTBI primer set was used together with the Qiagen OneStep RT-PCR kit. Most expanded thyroid clonotypes (frequency above 0.001) were also found in blood, which suggests that blood repertoires may mirror thyroid immune responses. Ophthalmopathy was separated from stable hyperthyroidism by a 13 V-J signature model, with just over 85% sensitivity and roughly 81% specificity obtained in cross-validation and 80%/75% obtained in testing. In validation, the model predicted progression to ophthalmopathy a median of around six months before onset, with about 70% sensitivity and 72.22% specificity. TCR V-J signatures able to tell the groups apart were searched for in a discovery cohort of approximately 95 patients, of whom over 40 had Graves' ophthalmopathy and 55 to 65 had stable Graves' hyperthyroidism. Prospective prediction of ophthalmopathy was tested in an independent validation cohort consisting of some 19 hyperthyroidism patients and 17 patients who later progressed to ophthalmopathy. The approximately 95 discovery patients were divided at random into training and test sets in a 7:3 ratio. Thyroid tissue and blood T-cell repertoires from six or seven Graves' hyperthyroidism patients were also compared in the study. Following sampling, methimazole starting at 30 mg daily was given to hyperthyroidism patients, and high-dose intravenous methylprednisolone was given to ophthalmopathy patients. The libraries were constructed in a second round of multiplex PCR and then size-selected and purified. Paired-end sequencing of the libraries was performed with 100 bp reads on an Illumina HiSeq2000. SOAPnuke was used to process the raw data, with reads discarded if the reads contained adapters or uncalled bases, had a mean Phred below 15, or lacked an exact constant-primer or identifier match. High-quality paired reads were merged using COPE v1.2.5, and each unique nucleotide sequence was defined as a clonotype. Clonotypes were aligned to IMGT TRBV, TRBD and TRBJ reference segments using MiTCR v1.1. The analysis included only V-J combinations with a frequency above 0.0001, which together covered 99% to 99.2% of the repertoires. A TCS score was defined as the ratio of F50 (clonal expansion) to E x V (chaos), with BLOSUM62-based TCRdist applied between CDR3 peptides within each V-J. Welch's t-statistics and random forest reduced 450 to 600 V-J features to roughly 13, which were used in a naive Bayes classifier (R e1071). No statistical method was used to fix the sample size in advance, and group allocation was not hidden from the investigators. TCR Vbeta CDR3 sequencing of 120 to 150 peripheral blood samples (fewer than 45 ophthalmopathy, some 75 hyperthyroidism and approximately 17 progressor patients) is reported in the paper.

This receptor was obtained from a man in his thirties or forties with Graves disease. Donor details come from another sample of the same person, matched by shared clones. This sequence uses TRBV2 and TRBJ1-6; the D gene assignment is ambiguous. The source was peripheral blood mononuclear cells (PBMCs), collected at new diagnosis, from a patient treated with antithyroid drugs. The nucleotide sequence reads as follows: TGTGCCAGCAGCCAGGACGTTGGGAACTCATCCCTCCACTTT. Protein translation: CASSQDVGNSSLHF.